These T cell receptor beta chains were read from a single sample in a study of metastatic and nonmetastatic thyroid tumors. Using MiXCR, TCRdb reanalyzed the PCR reads. The table shows approximately 19,000 clones, with 34% occurring only once. The specimen was tumor tissue. The source is a male donor with papillary thyroid cancer or a benign thyroid nodule (not recorded which). Some clones in this sample may be carry-over from other donors' samples. Both conserved end residues are part of each CDR3. Fields, in order: clone size, D gene, J gene, V gene, CDR3 DNA, CDR3 protein. A D gene is named only where the DNA matches it firmly. Expanded clones are given a class, and other clones once, few, many or no size at all.

size: medium-sized; D: -; J: TRBJ2-7; V: TRBV20-1; DNA: TGCAGTGCTAAGCTTGGGGCCTACGAGCAGTACTTC; CDR3: CSAKLGAYEQYF
size: -; D: -; J: TRBJ2-6; V: TRBV7-2; DNA: TGTGCCAGCAGCTCAAGACGGGGGAACAACGTCCTGACTTTC; CDR3: CASSSRRGNNVLTF
size: few; D: -; J: TRBJ2-7; V: TRBV28; DNA: TGTGCCAGCCACCGGCCGGGACGGAGTTCCTACGGGCAGTACTTC; CDR3: CASHRPGRSSYGQYF
size: -; D: TRBD1; J: TRBJ2-7; V: TRBV7-2; DNA: TGTGCCAGCAGCTGGACAGGGGACTACGAGCAGTACTTC; CDR3: CASSWTGDYEQYF
size: few; D: -; J: TRBJ2-5; V: TRBV12-3/TRBV12-4; DNA: TGTGCCAGCAGTTTATTGAGTGGTCAAGAGACCCAGTACTTC; CDR3: CASSLLSGQETQYF
size: medium-sized; D: TRBD1; J: TRBJ1-2; V: TRBV28; DNA: TGTGCCAGCAGTTATACAGGGGGCGTTGATGGCTACACCTTC; CDR3: CASSYTGGVDGYTF
size: -; D: -; J: TRBJ1-5; V: TRBV28; DNA: TGTGCCAGCAGGACCTCGGGACGGCGGTTGGAGCCCCAGCATTTT; CDR3: CASRTSGRRLEPQHF
size: many; D: -; J: TRBJ2-6; V: TRBV20-1; DNA: TGCAGTGCTATTTTGTCGGCTGGGGCCAACGTCCTGACTTTC; CDR3: CSAILSAGANVLTF
size: many; D: -; J: TRBJ1-6; V: TRBV2; DNA: TGTGCCAGCAGTGAAGCCGGGGCCTTCTCCTATAATTCACCCCTCCACTTT; CDR3: CASSEAGAFSYNSPLHF
size: -; D: TRBD2; J: TRBJ2-3; V: TRBV3-1; DNA: TGTGCCAGCAGCCAGGTACTAGCGGGAGTAGGTGATACGCAGTATTTT; CDR3: CASSQVLAGVGDTQYF
size: few; D: -; J: TRBJ2-7; V: TRBV6-1; DNA: TGTGCCAGCAGCCTAGGGGGAGGGACCTACGAGCAGTACTTC; CDR3: CASSLGGGTYEQYF
size: few; D: -; J: TRBJ1-2; V: TRBV10-2; DNA: TGCGCCAGCAGTGAGTCAGGGACATGGCTTAATTCCTGCTACACCTTC; CDR3: CASSESGTWLNSCYTF
size: once; D: -; J: TRBJ1-1; V: TRBV7-3; DNA: TGTGCCAGCGGTCCAGGGACAAACGGTGAAGCTTTCTTT; CDR3: CASGPGTNGEAFF
size: few; D: -; J: TRBJ2-1; V: TRBV6-2/TRBV6-3; DNA: TGTGCCAGCACGAGAGATTCCTACAATGAGCAGTTCTTC; CDR3: CASTRDSYNEQFF
size: medium-sized; D: TRBD2; J: TRBJ2-3; V: TRBV20-1; DNA: TGCAGTGCTTTCTCTAGCGGCTTAAGCACAGATACGCAGTATTTT; CDR3: CSAFSSGLSTDTQYF
size: -; D: -; J: TRBJ2-1; V: TRBV5-1; DNA: TGCGCCAGCAGCTTGTTTGGCAGCTCCTACAATGAGCAGTTCTTC; CDR3: CASSLFGSSYNEQFF
size: -; D: -; J: TRBJ1-1; V: TRBV7-8; DNA: TGTGCCAGCAGCTCCACACTGAGGACAGAAAACACTGAAGCTTTCTTT; CDR3: CASSSTLRTENTEAFF
size: -; D: -; J: TRBJ2-7; V: TRBV12-3/TRBV12-4; DNA: TGTGCCAGCAGTTTTAGGTGGGGCGGAGCGGATGTGTACGAGCAGTACTTC; CDR3: CASSFRWGGADVYEQYF
size: many; D: -; J: TRBJ2-6; V: TRBV3-1; DNA: TGTGCCAGCAGCCAAGGCCTTAGGGCCAAACGGGCCAACGTCCTGACTTTC; CDR3: CASSQGLRAKRANVLTF
size: -; D: -; J: TRBJ1-1; V: TRBV15; DNA: TGTGCCACCAGCAGAACAGGGATGAACACTGAAGCTTTCTTT; CDR3: CATSRTGMNTEAFF
size: many; D: -; J: TRBJ1-5; V: TRBV7-9; DNA: TGTGCCAGCAGCTTCTCCGAGGGGCAGATTTACAATCAGCCCCAGCATTTT; CDR3: CASSFSEGQIYNQPQHF
size: medium-sized; D: TRBD1; J: TRBJ2-1; V: TRBV10-3; DNA: TGTGCCATCAGTGAGTCCGACAGGGGCTCCTACAATGAGCAGTTCTTC; CDR3: CAISESDRGSYNEQFF
size: few; D: -; J: TRBJ2-7; V: TRBV12-3/TRBV12-4; DNA: TGTGCCAGCAGTTTCTTTAGTCAGTCGCGTCTCTACGAGCAGTACTTC; CDR3: CASSFFSQSRLYEQYF
size: few; D: TRBD2; J: TRBJ2-3; V: TRBV6-1; DNA: TGTGCCAGCAGCCCACTAGCGGGGTCCCCAGATACGCAGTATTTT; CDR3: CASSPLAGSPDTQYF
size: medium-sized; D: TRBD1; J: TRBJ2-7; V: TRBV30; DNA: TGTGCCTGGAGCATGCTGACAGGGGGCTACGAGCAGTACTTC; CDR3: CAWSMLTGGYEQYF
size: many; D: -; J: TRBJ1-2; V: TRBV27; DNA: TGTGCCAGCAGTTTCGTAGTAGATGGCTACACCTTC; CDR3: CASSFVVDGYTF
size: -; D: -; J: TRBJ2-7; V: TRBV4-1; DNA: TGCGCCAGCAGCCAAGGAACTAGCTACGAGCAGTACTTC; CDR3: CASSQGTSYEQYF
size: -; D: -; J: TRBJ2-7; V: TRBV7-6; DNA: TGTGCCAGCAGCCGACGCGGGGCCTACGAGCAGTACTTC; CDR3: CASSRRGAYEQYF
size: -; D: -; J: TRBJ1-6; V: TRBV20-1; DNA: TGCAGTGCTGCCGCGGGCCCCGAGTCTTCACCCCTCCACTTT; CDR3: CSAAAGPESSPLHF
size: medium-sized; D: -; J: TRBJ2-1; V: TRBV20-1; DNA: TGCAGTGCCCAATACAATGAGCAGTTCTTC; CDR3: CSAQYNEQFF
size: many; D: TRBD1; J: TRBJ1-4; V: TRBV20-1; DNA: TGCAGTGCTACAGGGGGCATCGAAGAAAAACTGTTTTTT; CDR3: CSATGGIEEKLFF
size: many; D: -; J: TRBJ2-7; V: TRBV13; DNA: TGTGCCAGCAGCGGGGGCTACGAGCAGTACTTC; CDR3: CASSGGYEQYF
size: many; D: -; J: TRBJ2-1; V: TRBV24-1; DNA: TGTGCCACCAGTGACAGGACTAGGGGGAGCTCCTACAATGAGCAGTTCTTC; CDR3: CATSDRTRGSSYNEQFF
size: few; D: -; J: TRBJ2-3; V: TRBV6-5; DNA: TGTGCCAGCAGTTACCATAGACAGGAACTCAGAGATACGCAGTATTTT; CDR3: CASSYHRQELRDTQYF
size: -; D: -; J: TRBJ1-2; V: TRBV15; DNA: TGTGCCACCAGCCACGAGGGGGGGCGCGGGTATGGCTACACCTTC; CDR3: CATSHEGGRGYGYTF